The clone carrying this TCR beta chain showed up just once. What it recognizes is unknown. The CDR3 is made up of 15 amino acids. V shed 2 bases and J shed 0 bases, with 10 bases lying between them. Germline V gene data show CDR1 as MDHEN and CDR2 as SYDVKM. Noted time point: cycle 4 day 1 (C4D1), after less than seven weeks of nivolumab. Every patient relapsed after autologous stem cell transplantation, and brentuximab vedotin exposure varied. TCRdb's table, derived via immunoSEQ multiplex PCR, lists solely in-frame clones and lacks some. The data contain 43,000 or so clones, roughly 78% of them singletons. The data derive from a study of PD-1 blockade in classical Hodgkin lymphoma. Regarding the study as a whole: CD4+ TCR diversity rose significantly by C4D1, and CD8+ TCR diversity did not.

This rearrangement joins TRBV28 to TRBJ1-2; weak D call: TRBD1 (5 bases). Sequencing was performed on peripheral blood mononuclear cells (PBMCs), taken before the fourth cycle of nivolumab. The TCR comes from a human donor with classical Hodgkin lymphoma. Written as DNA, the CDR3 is TGTGCCAGCAGTTTAATCAGGGTATCTAACTATGGCTACACCTTC. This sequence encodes CASSLIRVSNYGYTF.